Reported below is one T cell receptor (beta chain). Its antigen is still unknown. This may stem from a read error, because a much larger clone lies one nucleotide away. DNA and RNA were both co-extracted from roughly 18-30 mg of bulk tissue that had not been sorted. All of the tumor samples contained over 90% viable tumor cells. Total RNA (about 500 ng) served as template for TCR beta cDNA synthesis primed by a constant-region primer. Nested multiplex PCR, run for three rounds with slightly modified ARM-PCR, yielded TCR beta libraries. The first two PCR rounds used TRBV1-TRBV30 primers with a Cbeta primer, approximately 10 cycles each. TCRdb reprocessed the multiplex PCR reads with MiXCR, giving one entry per CDR3 protein. The table records around 81,000 distinct CDR3 sequences, around 75% of them present only once. The data were obtained in a study of tumor-infiltrating lymphocytes in primary liver carcinoma. Study-wide background: Maximum tumor diameters ranged from about 4 to 10 cm, stage T1-T3 N0M0. Productive TCRbeta read yields ran from roughly 3.7 to 6.8 million per sample and were similar between tissues. The study's findings and limits: Detection in all five tumor regions applied to only about 7-25% of top clones.

This CDR3 has 17 residues. V lost 5 bases and J 3 bases, leaving 20 bases between the germline ends. CDR1 and CDR2 (germline): MDHEN, SYDVKM. The sequenced sample was liver tumor tissue from sampling region 4. Subset meaning: tumor region T4, right-lateral pole. The receptor's source is a woman aged 55-75 years with primary liver carcinoma and hepatitis B virus infection. The chain has TRBV28 and TRBJ2-4; tentative D call: TRBD1 (6 bases). CDR3 sequence: CASSPIRGILVKNIQYF. CDR3 coding DNA: TGTGCCAGCAGTCCCATTAGGGGGATTCTAGTCAAAAACATTCAGTACTTC.